This T cell receptor (beta chain) appears in the sequencing data of a study of T cell responses to AZD1222 COVID-19 vaccine. The repertoire was sequenced with immunoSEQ multiplex PCR; TCRdb's copy has only in-frame clones and lacks some. The sample holds some 90,000 clones, around nine tenths seen once. Whole-study results and caveats: Scientists sampled the repertoires only once the peak T cell response had passed. Breadth and depth of Spike-specific TCRs rose after two AZD1222 doses. Baseline seropositivity characterized only 5 or 6 AZD1222 recipients.

The CDR3 sequence is 12 residues long. V was trimmed by 1 base and J by 8 bases, leaving 8 bases between them. CDR1 LGHNA and CDR2 YNFKEQ come from the germline V gene. A note on this clone: Its antigen is unknown.

The chain combines TRBV4-2 with TRBJ1-2; D is ambiguous. The clonotype originates from an adult in good health. Sequenced material: peripheral blood, taken on day 0 of AZD1222 vaccination. The CDR3 nucleotides read TGTGCCAGCAGCCAAGGACCGACGGGCTACACCTTC. It specifies CASSQGPTGYTF.